This T cell receptor beta chain was recovered during a study of T-cell reconstitution after alpha-beta-depleted transplantation in children. This clonotype was detected only a few times. Its target is unknown. General observations from the study: Alpha-beta T cells present about two months after transplant were reported to originate from several hundred expanded graft clones. Surviving recipient cells, namely T cells and thymic progenitors, were the source of high day-60 TCRbeta diversity in some patients. Newly produced T cells mostly provided counts and TCRbeta diversity after one year, as hyperexpanded clones declined.

Library preparation (for TCRbeta) was performed with unique molecular identifiers. A single record per CDR3 protein comes from TCRdb applying MiXCR to the PCR reads. The repertoire has 540,000 or so distinct CDR3 sequences, approximately 22% of them found once; the top ten carry roughly 15%. This CDR3 spans 17 amino acids. Trimming removed 5 bases at V and 6 bases at J, with 23 bases between. Germline CDR1 and CDR2: MNHNS and SASEGT. The TCR comes from a boy under two years old who had a stem cell transplant for acute myeloid leukemia, so the T cells may come from the graft donor. Sample: PBMCs, mostly from graft donor cells, taken 360 days after TCRalphabeta/CD19-depleted stem cell transplant. The V and J genes are TRBV6-1 and TRBJ1-5; no firm D call. The DNA of the CDR3 is TGTGCCAGCAGTCCGCAGCTCACCTCCGGAAGGACTCAGCCCCAGCATTTT. It is translated as CASSPQLTSGRTQPQHF.